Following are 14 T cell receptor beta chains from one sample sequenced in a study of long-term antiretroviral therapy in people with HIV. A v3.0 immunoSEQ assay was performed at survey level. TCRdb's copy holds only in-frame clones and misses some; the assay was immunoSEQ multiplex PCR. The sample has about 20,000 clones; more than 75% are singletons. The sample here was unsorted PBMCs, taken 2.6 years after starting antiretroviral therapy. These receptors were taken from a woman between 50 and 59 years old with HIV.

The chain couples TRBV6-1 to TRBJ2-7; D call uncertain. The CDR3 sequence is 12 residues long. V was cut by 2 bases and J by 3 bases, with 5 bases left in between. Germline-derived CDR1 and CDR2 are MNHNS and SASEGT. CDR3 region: CASSEYSYEQYF. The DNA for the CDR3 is TGTGCCAGCAGTGAATATAGCTACGAGCAGTACTTC.

The CDR3 DNA reads as TGTGCCTCTCAGATGACAGGGAACACTGAAGCTTTCTTT. Translation: CASQMTGNTEAFF. The gene calls are TRBV10-3 and TRBJ1-1, with D perhaps TRBD1 (6 bases). This CDR3 spans 13 amino acids. Germline CDR1 is ENHRY and CDR2 is SYGVKD. The ends were cut back, 11 bases at V and 1 base at J, with 14 bases in the middle.

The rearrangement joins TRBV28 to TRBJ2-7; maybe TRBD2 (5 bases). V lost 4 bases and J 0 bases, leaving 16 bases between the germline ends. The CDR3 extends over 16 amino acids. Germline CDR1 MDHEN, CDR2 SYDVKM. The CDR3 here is CASSSWVTRSSYEQYF. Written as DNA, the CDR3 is TGTGCCAGCAGTTCATGGGTCACTAGGAGCTCCTACGAGCAGTACTTC.

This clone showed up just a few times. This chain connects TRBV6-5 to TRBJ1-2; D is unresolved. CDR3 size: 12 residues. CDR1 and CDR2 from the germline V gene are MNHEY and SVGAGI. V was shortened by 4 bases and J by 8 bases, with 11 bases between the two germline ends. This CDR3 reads CASSSTLGGYTF. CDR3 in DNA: TGTGCCAGCAGTTCGACCTTGGGGGGCTACACCTTC.

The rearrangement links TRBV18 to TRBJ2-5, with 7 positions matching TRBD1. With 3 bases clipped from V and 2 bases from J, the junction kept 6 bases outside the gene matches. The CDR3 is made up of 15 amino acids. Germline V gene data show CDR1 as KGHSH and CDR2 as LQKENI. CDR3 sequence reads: CASSPRGTVQETQYF. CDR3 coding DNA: TGTGCCAGCTCACCTCGAGGGACAGTACAAGAGACCCAGTACTTC. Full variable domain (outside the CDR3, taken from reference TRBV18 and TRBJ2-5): NAGVMQNPRHLVRRRGQEARLRCSPMKGHSHVYWYRQLPEEGLKFMVYLQKENIIDESGMPKERFSAEFPKEGPSILRIQQVVRGDSAAYFCASSPRGTVQETQYFGPGTRLLVL.

The CDR3 loop reads CASSSRRTSGRGPSYNEQFF. CDR3 DNA sequence: TGTGCCAGCAGCTCCCGGAGGACTAGCGGACGAGGCCCCTCCTACAATGAGCAGTTCTTC. This chain links TRBV7-3 with TRBJ2-1; the match to TRBD2 covers 10 bases. Trimming took 4 bases from V and 0 from J; bases not matched to a gene: 15. The germline V gene has CDR1 SGHTA and CDR2 FQGTGA. The CDR3 has 20 residues. Variable domain in full (rest from reference TRBV7-3 and TRBJ2-1): GAGVSQTPSNKVTEKGKYVELRCDPISGHTALYWYRQSLGQGPEFLIYFQGTGAADDSGLPNDRFFAVRPEGSVSTLKIQRTERGDSAVYLCASSSRRTSGRGPSYNEQFFGPGTRLTVL.

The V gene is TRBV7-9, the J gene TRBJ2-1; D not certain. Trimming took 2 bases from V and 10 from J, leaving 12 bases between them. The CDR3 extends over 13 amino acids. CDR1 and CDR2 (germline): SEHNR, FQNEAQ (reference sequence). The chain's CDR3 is CASSLTIVGEQFF. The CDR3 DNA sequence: TGTGCCAGCAGCTTAACGATCGTTGGGGAGCAGTTCTTC.

CDR3 amino acids: CASSSSPNEQFF. As DNA, the CDR3 is TGTGCCAGCAGCTCCAGCCCCAATGAGCAGTTCTTC. The V and J genes are TRBV7-3 and TRBJ2-1; the D is unclear. Germline V gene lookup returns CDR1 SGHTA and CDR2 FQGTGA. Trimming stripped 4 bases from V and 6 bases from J, with 7 bases between. The length of the CDR3 is 12 residues.

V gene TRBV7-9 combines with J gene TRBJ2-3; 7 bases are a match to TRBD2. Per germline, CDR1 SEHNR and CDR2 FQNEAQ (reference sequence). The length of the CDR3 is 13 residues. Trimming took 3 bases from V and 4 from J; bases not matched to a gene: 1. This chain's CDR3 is CASSFRGADTQYF. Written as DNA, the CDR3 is TGTGCCAGCAGCTTTCGGGGGGCAGATACGCAGTATTTT. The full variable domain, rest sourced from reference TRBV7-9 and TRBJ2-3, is DTGVSQNPRHKITKRGQNVTFRCDPISEHNRLYWYRQTLGQGPEFLTYFQNEAQLEKSRLLSDRFSAERPKGSFSTLEIQRTEQGDSAMYLCASSFRGADTQYFGPGTRLTVL.

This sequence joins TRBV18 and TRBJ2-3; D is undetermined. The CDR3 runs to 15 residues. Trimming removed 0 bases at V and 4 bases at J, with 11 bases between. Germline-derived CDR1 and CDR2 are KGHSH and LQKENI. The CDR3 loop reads CASSPPASRADTQYF. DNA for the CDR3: TGTGCCAGCTCACCACCGGCAAGCAGAGCAGATACGCAGTATTTT.

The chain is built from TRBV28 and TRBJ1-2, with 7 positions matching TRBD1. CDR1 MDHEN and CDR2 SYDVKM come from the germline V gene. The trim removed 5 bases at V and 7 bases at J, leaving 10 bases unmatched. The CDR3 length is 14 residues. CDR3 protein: CASSPQGDKLGYTF. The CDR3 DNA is TGTGCCAGCAGTCCTCAGGGGGACAAGCTTGGCTACACCTTC.

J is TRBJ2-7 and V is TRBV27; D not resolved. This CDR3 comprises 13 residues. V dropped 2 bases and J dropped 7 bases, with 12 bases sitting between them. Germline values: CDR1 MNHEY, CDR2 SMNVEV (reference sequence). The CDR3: CASSLIPPAEQYF. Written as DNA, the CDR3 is TGTGCCAGCAGTTTAATCCCCCCGGCAGAGCAGTACTTC.

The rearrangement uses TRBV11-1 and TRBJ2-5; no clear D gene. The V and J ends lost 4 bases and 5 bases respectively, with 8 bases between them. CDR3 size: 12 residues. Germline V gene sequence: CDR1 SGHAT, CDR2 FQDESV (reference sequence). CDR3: CASSYPDETQYF. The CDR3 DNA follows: TGTGCCAGCAGCTACCCCGATGAGACCCAGTACTTC.

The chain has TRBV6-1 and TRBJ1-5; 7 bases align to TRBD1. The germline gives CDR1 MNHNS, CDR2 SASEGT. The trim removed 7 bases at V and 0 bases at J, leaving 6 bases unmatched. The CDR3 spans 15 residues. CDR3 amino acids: CASKRTGVSNQPQHF. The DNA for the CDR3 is TGTGCCAGCAAAAGGACAGGAGTTAGCAATCAGCCCCAGCATTTT.